One and the same sample provided the 19 T cell receptor beta chains below, sequenced in a study of identifying expanded T cells in peripheral blood. Sequencing used immunoSEQ multiplex PCR; TCRdb keeps in-frame clones, though not all of them. The sample shows around 68,000 clones, around 87% of them seen only once. Sequences were obtained from blood. These receptors were obtained from a person between 18 and 75 years old in good health.

DNA of the CDR3: TGTGCCAGCAGTCCTAGCTGGGATGAAAAACTGTTTTTT. Amino acids: CASSPSWDEKLFF. The chain carries TRBV6-4 and TRBJ1-4; D is uncertain. CDR1 and CDR2 from the germline V gene are MRHNA and SNTAGT. Between the trimmed V and J ends, which lost 5 bases and 6 bases, there was a span of 10 bases. The CDR3 extends over 13 amino acids.

V is TRBV5-4 and J is TRBJ2-5; D call uncertain. Trimming removed 3 bases from V and 2 bases from J, with 5 bases in between. Germline lookup yields CDR1 SGHNT and CDR2 YYREEE (reference sequence). The CDR3 runs 12 residues. The CDR3, as DNA: TGTGCCAGCAGCTCCCCACAAGAGACCCAGTACTTC. Translation: CASSSPQETQYF.

The gene calls are TRBV27 and TRBJ2-7, with D unresolved. V lost 3 bases and J 1 base, leaving 7 bases between the germline ends. The CDR3 extends over 13 amino acids. Germline V gene data show CDR1 as MNHEY and CDR2 as SMNVEV (reference sequence). CDR3 bases: TGTGCCAGCAGTTTTGTCGGATCCTACGAGCAGTACTTC. Protein: CASSFVGSYEQYF.

The rearrangement joins TRBV29-1 to TRBJ1-1; D might be TRBD1 (5 bases). With 5 bases removed from V and 1 base from J, the gap between germline ends came to 8 bases. CDR3 length: 12 amino acids. Germline V gene data show CDR1 as SQVTM and CDR2 as ANQGSEA. CDR3 coding DNA: TGCAGCGTTCTCAGGGAGAACACTGAAGCTTTCTTT. Encoded protein: CSVLRENTEAFF.

The V and J genes are TRBV2 and TRBJ1-6; TRBD1 might be the D (5 bases). The CDR3 spans 14 residues. CDR1 SNHLY and CDR2 FYNNEI come from the germline V gene. V gave up 6 bases and J gave up 11 bases, with 17 bases separating them. CDR3: CASRETDMHPPLHF. CDR3 coding DNA: TGTGCCAGCAGGGAGACAGATATGCATCCACCCCTCCACTTT.

The chain links TRBV9 to TRBJ1-1, with D possibly being TRBD1 (6 bases). Per the germline V gene, CDR1 is SGDLS and CDR2 is YYNGEE. The CDR3 is 14 amino acids. Trimming pared 0 bases from V and 4 bases from J, leaving 10 bases between. The CDR3 DNA is TGTGCCAGCAGCGTAGAGGGGGGCCTCACTGAAGCTTTCTTT. Its protein is CASSVEGGLTEAFF.

V and J are TRBV7-7 and TRBJ2-1; 14 bases align to TRBD2. V was clipped by 1 base and J by 7 bases; unmatched bases: 0. The CDR3 length is 15 residues. In germline, CDR1 is SSHAT, CDR2 FNYEAQ (reference sequence). CDR3: CASSLGTSGGNEQFF. CDR3 nucleotides: TGTGCCAGCAGCTTAGGGACTAGCGGGGGGAATGAGCAGTTCTTC.

CDR3 in amino acids: CASSDGVVTDEQFF. The CDR3 nucleotides are TGTGCCAGCAGTGATGGTGTGGTGACAGATGAGCAGTTCTTC. The chain uses TRBV2 and TRBJ2-1, with D possibly matching TRBD1 (5 bases). This CDR3 is 14 amino acids long. Deletions cut 3 bases from V and 8 bases from J, with 14 bases between. Looked up from germline, CDR1 is SNHLY and CDR2 is FYNNEI.

The gene calls are TRBV7-6 and TRBJ2-3; a possible D gene is TRBD2 (7 bases). CDR3 length equals 15 residues. V lost 2 bases to trimming and J lost 6 bases, with 15 bases between them. Germline V gene lookup returns CDR1 SGHVS and CDR2 FNYEAQ. Here the CDR3 DNA reads TGTGCCAGCAGCTTACGGGGAGGGGGTATCGATACGCAGTATTTT. Encoded protein: CASSLRGGGIDTQYF. Complete variable domain (other parts from reference TRBV7-6 and TRBJ2-3): GAGVSQSPRYKVTKRGQDVALRCDPISGHVSLYWYRQALGQGPEFLTYFNYEAQQDKSGLPNDRFSAERPEGSISTLTIQRTEQRDSAMYRCASSLRGGGIDTQYFGPGTRLTVL.

The chain combines TRBV5-1 with TRBJ2-4; a weak D match, TRBD2 (5 bases). The germline CDR1 and CDR2 sequences are SGHRS and YFSETQ. The germline V and J ends were trimmed by 7 bases and 4 bases, with 15 bases remaining between them. The CDR3 covers 14 residues. Here the CDR3 reads CASEGQDGKNIQYF. The CDR3 DNA is TGCGCCAGCGAGGGTCAGGACGGAAAAAACATTCAGTACTTC.

V is TRBV28 and J is TRBJ2-1, with D uncertain. Germline V lookup: CDR1 MDHEN, CDR2 SYDVKM. This CDR3 region has 12 residues. Trimming pared 8 bases from V and 5 bases from J, leaving 10 bases between. The CDR3 DNA sequence: TGTGCCAGCCGCCTAAGCCACAATGAGCAGTTCTTC. Protein: CASRLSHNEQFF.

V usage is TRBV7-2 and J usage is TRBJ2-2, with D unclear. Germline V gene lookup returns CDR1 SGHTA and CDR2 FQGNSA. The CDR3 runs to 13 residues. V was clipped by 2 bases and J by 7 bases, with 8 bases between them. The CDR3 region has the DNA TGTGCCAGCAGCTTAAGTCCCGACGGGGAGCTGTTTTTT. As protein: CASSLSPDGELFF.

J is TRBJ1-5 and V is TRBV27, with D perhaps matching TRBD1 (5 bases). This CDR3 is built from 13 residues. Germline loops: CDR1 MNHEY, CDR2 SMNVEV (reference sequence). V dropped 8 bases and J dropped 2 bases, with 10 bases sitting between them. CDR3 DNA: TGTGCCAGCTGTAAGGGGCGCAATCAGCCCCAGCATTTT. It encodes CASCKGRNQPQHF.

In its sample, this clone was seen once. The chain employs TRBV7-2 and TRBJ2-7, with no clear D. Germline values: CDR1 SGHTA, CDR2 FQGNSA. Deletions cut 3 bases from V and 0 bases from J, with 3 bases between. This CDR3 has 12 residues. The CDR3 sequence is CASSFNSYEQYF. CDR3 DNA sequence: TGTGCCAGCAGCTTCAACTCCTACGAGCAGTACTTC.

The chain carries TRBV19 and TRBJ2-3, with no clear D. CDR1 and CDR2 (germline): LNHDA, SQIVND (reference sequence). V shed 1 base and J shed 6 bases, with 8 bases lying between them. CDR3 size: 13 residues. The CDR3 region is CASSIVVEDTQYF. In nucleotides, the CDR3 is TGTGCCAGTAGTATAGTCGTAGAGGATACGCAGTATTTT. Variable domain in full (rest from reference TRBV19 and TRBJ2-3): DGGITQSPKYLFRKEGQNVTLSCEQNLNHDAMYWYRQDPGQGLRLIYYSQIVNDFQKGDIAEGYSVSREKKESFPLTVTSAQKNPTAFYLCASSIVVEDTQYFGPGTRLTVL.

J is TRBJ2-3 and V is TRBV5-6; TRBD2 agrees at 11 bases. With 2 bases clipped from V and 6 bases from J, the junction kept 5 bases outside the gene matches. The V gene's germline CDR1 is SGHDT and CDR2 YYEEEE. This CDR3 region has 15 residues. The CDR3 bases are TGTGCCAGCAGCTTACTAGCGGGGGAGAGGGATACGCAGTATTTT. Encoded protein: CASSLLAGERDTQYF.

This rearrangement joins TRBV19 to TRBJ1-1, with a tentative D call TRBD1 (5 bases). V lost 1 base and J lost 1, with 13 bases in between. CDR1 is LNHDA, CDR2 SQIVND, per germline (reference sequence). The CDR3 consists of 16 residues. For the CDR3, the DNA is TGTGCCAGTAGTATAGCCCGGACGGGGGGGAACACTGAAGCTTTCTTT. This translates into CASSIARTGGNTEAFF.

This clone has a single count. V gene TRBV20-1 combines with J gene TRBJ2-1; no firm D call. V was trimmed by 4 bases and J by 12 bases, leaving 10 bases between them. CDR1 and CDR2 from the germline V gene are DFQATT and SNEGSKA (reference sequence). The CDR3 sequence is 10 residues long. This CDR3 is CSAIDGMQFF. The CDR3 nucleotides read TGCAGTGCTATAGATGGGATGCAGTTCTTC.

The J gene is TRBJ1-1, the V gene TRBV18, with 9 bases matching TRBD1. The germline CDR1 and CDR2 sequences are KGHSH and LQKENI. The V segment lost 3 bases and the J segment 3 bases; nucleotides outside the gene matches: 5. The CDR3 runs 15 residues. The CDR3 here is CASSPSDRGDTEAFF. The DNA for the CDR3 is TGTGCCAGCTCACCCTCGGACAGGGGCGACACTGAAGCTTTCTTT.